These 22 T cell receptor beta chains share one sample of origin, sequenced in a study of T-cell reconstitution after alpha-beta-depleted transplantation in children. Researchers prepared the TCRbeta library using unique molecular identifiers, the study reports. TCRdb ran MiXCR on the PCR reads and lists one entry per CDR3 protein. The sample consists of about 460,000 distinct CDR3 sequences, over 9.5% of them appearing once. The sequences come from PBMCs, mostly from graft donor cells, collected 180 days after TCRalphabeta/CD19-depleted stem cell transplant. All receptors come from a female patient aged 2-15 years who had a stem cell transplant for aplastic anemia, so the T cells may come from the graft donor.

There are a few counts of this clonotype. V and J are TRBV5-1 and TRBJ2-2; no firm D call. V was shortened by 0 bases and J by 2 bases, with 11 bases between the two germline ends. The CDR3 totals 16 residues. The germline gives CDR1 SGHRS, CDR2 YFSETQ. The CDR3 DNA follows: TGCGCCAGCAGCTTGGTCCGGGCGGCCAACACCGGGGAGCTGTTTTTT. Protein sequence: CASSLVRAANTGELFF.

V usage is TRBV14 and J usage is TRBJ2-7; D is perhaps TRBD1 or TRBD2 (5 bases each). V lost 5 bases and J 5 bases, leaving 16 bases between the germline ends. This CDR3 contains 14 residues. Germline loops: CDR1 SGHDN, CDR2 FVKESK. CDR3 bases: TGTGCCAGCAGCTTCCGGGACGTCGCCCACGAGCAGTACTTC. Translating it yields CASSFRDVAHEQYF.

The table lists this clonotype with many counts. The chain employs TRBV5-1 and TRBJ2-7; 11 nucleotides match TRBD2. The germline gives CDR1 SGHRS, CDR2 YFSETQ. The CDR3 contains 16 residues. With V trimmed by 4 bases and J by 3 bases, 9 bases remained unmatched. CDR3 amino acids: CASSASASGGIYEQYF. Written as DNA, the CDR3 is TGCGCCAGCAGCGCCTCGGCTAGCGGGGGGATCTACGAGCAGTACTTC.

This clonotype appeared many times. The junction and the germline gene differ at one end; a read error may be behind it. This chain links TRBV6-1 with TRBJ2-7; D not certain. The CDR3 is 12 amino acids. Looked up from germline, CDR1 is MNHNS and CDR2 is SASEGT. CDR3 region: CASREAYYEQYF. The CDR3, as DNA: TGTGCCAGCAGAGAAGCCTATTACGAGCAGTACTTC.

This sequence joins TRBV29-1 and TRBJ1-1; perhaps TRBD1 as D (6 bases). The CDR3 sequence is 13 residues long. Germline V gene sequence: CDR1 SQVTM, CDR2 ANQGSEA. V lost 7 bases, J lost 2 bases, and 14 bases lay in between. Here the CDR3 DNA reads TGCAGCGCAGGGGACCGAAGAAACACTGAAGCTTTCTTT. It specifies CSAGDRRNTEAFF.

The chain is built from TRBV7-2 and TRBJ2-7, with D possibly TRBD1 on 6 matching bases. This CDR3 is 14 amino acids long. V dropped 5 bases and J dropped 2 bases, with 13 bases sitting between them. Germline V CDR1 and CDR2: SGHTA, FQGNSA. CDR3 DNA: TGTGCCAGCAGCGCATCCCGGGACACCTACGAGCAGTACGTC. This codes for CASSASRDTYEQYV.

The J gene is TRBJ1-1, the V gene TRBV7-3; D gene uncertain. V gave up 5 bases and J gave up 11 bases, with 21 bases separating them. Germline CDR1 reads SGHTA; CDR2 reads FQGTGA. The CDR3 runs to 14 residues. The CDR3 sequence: CASSPGGGFKGAFF. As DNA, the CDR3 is TGTGCCAGCAGCCCAGGCGGAGGGTTTAAAGGGGCTTTCTTT. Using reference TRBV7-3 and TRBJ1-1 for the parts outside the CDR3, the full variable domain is GAGVSQTPSNKVTEKGKYVELRCDPISGHTALYWYRQSLGQGPEFLIYFQGTGAADDSGLPNDRFFAVRPEGSVSTLKIQRTERGDSAVYLCASSPGGGFKGAFFGQGTRLTVV.

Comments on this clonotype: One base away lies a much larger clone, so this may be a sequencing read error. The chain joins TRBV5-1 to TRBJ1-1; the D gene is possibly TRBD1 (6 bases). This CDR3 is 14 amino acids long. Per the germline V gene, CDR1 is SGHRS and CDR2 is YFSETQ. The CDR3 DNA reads TGCGCCAGCAGCTTGGGCGGGGGGGCCCCTGACGCTTTCTTT. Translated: CASSLGGGAPDAFF.

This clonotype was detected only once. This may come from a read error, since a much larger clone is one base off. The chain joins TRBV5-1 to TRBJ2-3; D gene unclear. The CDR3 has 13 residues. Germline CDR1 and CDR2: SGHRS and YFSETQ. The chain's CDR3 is CASGLGHTDTQYF. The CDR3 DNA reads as TGCGCCAGCGGCTTGGGTCACACAGATACGCAGTATTTT.

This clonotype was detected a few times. In DNA, the CDR3 is TGTGCCAGCAGGTCCGGGACAGGGAACACTGAAGCTTTCTTT. Translating it yields CASRSGTGNTEAFF. V is TRBV6-1 and J is TRBJ1-1; TRBD1 matches at 8 bases. This CDR3 is 14 amino acids long. V lost 6 bases and J lost 1; bases outside the gene matches: 4. Germline V CDR1 and CDR2: MNHNS, SASEGT.

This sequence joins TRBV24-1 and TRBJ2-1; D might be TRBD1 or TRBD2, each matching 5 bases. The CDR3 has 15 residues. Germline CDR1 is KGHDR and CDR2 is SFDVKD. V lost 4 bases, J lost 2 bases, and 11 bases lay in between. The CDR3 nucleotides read TGTGCCACCAGTGACAGGGTGGGAGCCTACAATGAGCAGTTCTTC. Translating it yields CATSDRVGAYNEQFF.

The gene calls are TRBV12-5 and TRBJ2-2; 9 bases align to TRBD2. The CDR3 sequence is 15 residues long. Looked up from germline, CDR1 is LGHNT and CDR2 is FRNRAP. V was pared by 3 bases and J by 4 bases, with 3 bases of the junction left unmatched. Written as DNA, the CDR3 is TGTGCTAGTGGTTTTAGCGGGAGCGGCACCGGGGAGCTGTTTTTT. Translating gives CASGFSGSGTGELFF.

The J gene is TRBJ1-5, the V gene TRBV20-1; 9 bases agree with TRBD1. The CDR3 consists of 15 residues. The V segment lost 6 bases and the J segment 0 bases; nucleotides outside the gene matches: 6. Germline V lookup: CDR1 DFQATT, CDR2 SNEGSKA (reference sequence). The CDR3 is CSAGDRVYSNQPQHF. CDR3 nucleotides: TGCAGTGCCGGGGACAGGGTGTATAGCAATCAGCCCCAGCATTTT.

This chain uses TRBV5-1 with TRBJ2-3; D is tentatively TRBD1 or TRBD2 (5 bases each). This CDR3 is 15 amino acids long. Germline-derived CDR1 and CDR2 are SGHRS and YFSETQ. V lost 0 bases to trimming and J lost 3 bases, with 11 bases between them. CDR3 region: CASSLDGTMTDTQYF. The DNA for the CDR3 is TGCGCCAGCAGCTTGGACGGGACGATGACAGATACGCAGTATTTT.

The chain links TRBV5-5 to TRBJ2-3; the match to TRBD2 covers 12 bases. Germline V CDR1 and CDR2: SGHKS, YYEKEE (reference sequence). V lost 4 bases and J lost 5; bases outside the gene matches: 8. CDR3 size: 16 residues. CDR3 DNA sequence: TGTGCCAGCAGCCGTACCCTAGCGGGAGGGGGAGATACGCAGTATTTT. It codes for CASSRTLAGGGDTQYF.

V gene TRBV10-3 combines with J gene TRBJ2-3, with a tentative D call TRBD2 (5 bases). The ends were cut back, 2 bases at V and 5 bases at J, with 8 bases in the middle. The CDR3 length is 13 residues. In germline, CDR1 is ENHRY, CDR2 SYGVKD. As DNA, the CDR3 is TGTGCCATCAGTGAGGACGCGGGAGATACGCAGTATTTT. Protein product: CAISEDAGDTQYF.

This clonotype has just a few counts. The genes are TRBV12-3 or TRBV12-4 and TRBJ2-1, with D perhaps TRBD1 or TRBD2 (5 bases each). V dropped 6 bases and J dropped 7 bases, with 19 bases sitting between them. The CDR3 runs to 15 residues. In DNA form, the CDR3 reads TGTGCCAGCAGCCCCCGGGACCGGGGACGGAATGAGCAGTTCTTC. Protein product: CASSPRDRGRNEQFF.

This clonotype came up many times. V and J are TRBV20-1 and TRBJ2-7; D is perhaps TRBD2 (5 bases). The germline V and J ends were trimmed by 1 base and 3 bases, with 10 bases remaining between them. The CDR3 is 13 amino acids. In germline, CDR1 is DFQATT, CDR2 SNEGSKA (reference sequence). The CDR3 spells CSARGPRDYEQYV. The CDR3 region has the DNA TGCAGTGCTAGAGGGCCCCGGGACTACGAGCAGTACGTC.

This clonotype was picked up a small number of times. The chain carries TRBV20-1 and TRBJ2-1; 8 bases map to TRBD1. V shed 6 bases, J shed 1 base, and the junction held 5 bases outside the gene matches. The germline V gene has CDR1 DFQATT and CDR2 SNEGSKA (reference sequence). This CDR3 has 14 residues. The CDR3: CSAADRESYNEQFF. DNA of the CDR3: TGCAGTGCCGCGGACAGGGAATCCTACAATGAGCAGTTCTTC.

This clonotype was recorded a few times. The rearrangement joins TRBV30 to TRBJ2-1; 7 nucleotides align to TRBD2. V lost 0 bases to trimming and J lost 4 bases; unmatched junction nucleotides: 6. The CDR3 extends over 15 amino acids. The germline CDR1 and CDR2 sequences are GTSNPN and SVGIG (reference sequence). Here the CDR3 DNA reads TGTGCCTGGAGTGTACGCGGGAGTAAGTACAATGAGCAGTTCTTC. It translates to CAWSVRGSKYNEQFF.

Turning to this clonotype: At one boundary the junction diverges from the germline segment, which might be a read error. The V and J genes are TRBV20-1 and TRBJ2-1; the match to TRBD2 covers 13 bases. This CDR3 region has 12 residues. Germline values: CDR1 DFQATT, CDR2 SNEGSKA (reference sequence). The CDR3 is CSAWTSGSERFF. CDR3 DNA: TGCAGTGCTTGGACTAGCGGGAGCGAGCGGTTCTTC.

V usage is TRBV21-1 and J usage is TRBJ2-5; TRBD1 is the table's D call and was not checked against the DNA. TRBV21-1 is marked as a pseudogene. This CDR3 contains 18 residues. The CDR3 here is CARVQSGQGEAQQETQYF. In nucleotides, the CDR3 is TGTGCCAGAGTACAGTCCGGACAGGGGGAAGCACAACAAGAGACCCAGTACTTC.